These T cell receptor beta chains were read from a single sample in a study of T cell repertoires in cytomegalovirus infection. TCRdb fed the reads into MiXCR, producing one record per CDR3 protein. The sample has about 140,000 distinct CDR3 sequences; under 8.5% are singletons. Material for sequencing was PBMCs. The receptors derive from a human donor in good health (CMV status not recorded). Some clones in this sample may be carry-over from other donors' samples. CDR3s include the opening cysteine and the closing phenylalanine or tryptophan. The order of the fields is clone size, V gene, J gene, CDR3 protein. Rows give clone size only sometimes, using once, few, many, or a class for an expanded clone.

>many|TRBV7-2|TRBJ2-3
CASSFTQGGSDTQYF
>many|TRBV5-1|TRBJ1-6
CASSLDGQNSPLHF
>many|TRBV5-5|TRBJ2-2
CASSSGQGLAGELFF
>many|TRBV28|TRBJ2-2
CASSLFRRVKTNTGELFF
>.|TRBV14|TRBJ2-5
CASSTRLTQETQYF
>many|TRBV18|TRBJ2-5
CASSATGGQETQYF
>many|TRBV6-6|TRBJ2-7
CASKRVSPGGEQYF
>many|TRBV6-2/TRBV6-3|TRBJ1-1
CASSPGGTSAFF
>many|TRBV7-2|TRBJ2-1
CASSDRGGEVVEQFF
>many|TRBV7-3|TRBJ1-1
CASRQKGGLSSNTEAFF
>many|TRBV5-4|TRBJ2-7
CASSLDGRSYEQYF
>many|TRBV7-9|TRBJ2-1
CASSLLGLLTYNEQFF
>.|TRBV11-1|TRBJ1-1
CASSKTGTRNTEAFF
>many|TRBV2|TRBJ2-1
CASLLAGNTGQFF
>few|TRBV2|TRBJ2-7
CASSEAPPGQGSYEQYF
>many|TRBV5-4|TRBJ2-7
CASSSSGPGVYEQYF
>many|TRBV7-2|TRBJ1-3
CASSLGGQGGNTIYF
>.|TRBV24-1|TRBJ2-7
CATSDLYSYEQYF
>many|TRBV19|TRBJ2-7
CASSIGTGAYEQYF
>many|TRBV10-3|TRBJ2-3
CAISELDRASTDTQYF
>few|TRBV24-1|TRBJ2-1
CATSDGIPGNEQFF
>many|TRBV7-2|TRBJ1-2
CASNSFGNNYGYTF
>many|TRBV5-6|TRBJ1-5
CASSLGTGAEPQHF